These 9 T cell receptor beta chains were sequenced from one sample in a study of CD8 T cells in ankylosing spondylitis. MiXCR, applied by TCRdb to the 5' RACE reads, yields one record per CDR3 protein. The sample lists about 240,000 distinct CDR3 sequences, 8% to 9.5% occurring once. The sequenced sample was blood, either unsorted or a sorted T cell fraction (not recorded which). These receptors were obtained from a male donor with ankylosing spondylitis or in good health (not recorded which).

This clonotype was recorded at least ten times. The chain is built from TRBV3-1 and TRBJ2-5, with TRBD2 as a possible D gene (6 bases). The V gene's germline CDR1 is LGHDT and CDR2 YNNKEL (reference sequence). V lost 0 bases and J 5 bases, leaving 10 bases between the germline ends. The CDR3 sequence is 14 residues long. The CDR3 here is CASSQEGGWETQYF. In nucleotides, the CDR3 is TGTGCCAGCAGCCAAGAGGGAGGATGGGAGACCCAGTACTTC.

This clonotype was counted ten times or more. This sequence joins TRBV20-1 and TRBJ2-1, with 14 bases fitting TRBD2. J was trimmed by 1 base and V by 5 bases; bases with no gene match: 16. This CDR3 is built from 20 residues. Germline lookup yields CDR1 DFQATT and CDR2 SNEGSKA (reference sequence). CDR3 loop: CSALQGLAGVGGQSYNEQFF. The CDR3 DNA is TGCAGTGCTCTTCAGGGACTAGCGGGAGTGGGGGGGCAATCCTACAATGAGCAGTTCTTC.

In this sample, this clonotype turned up many times. The genes are TRBV5-5 and TRBJ2-5; 7 bases line up with TRBD1. This CDR3 region has 16 residues. The germline CDR1 and CDR2 sequences are SGHKS and YYEKEE (reference sequence). The ends lost 4 bases at V and 3 bases at J; junction bases unmatched: 12. CDR3 sequence reads: CASSQRTGQGKETQYF. The CDR3 nucleotides read TGTGCCAGCAGCCAAAGGACAGGACAAGGGAAAGAGACCCAGTACTTC.

This clonotype was seen many times. V and J are TRBV20-1 and TRBJ2-5; the match to TRBD1 covers 7 bases. This CDR3 is 21 amino acids long. V lost 0 bases to trimming and J lost 3 bases; unmatched junction nucleotides: 25. Germline V gives CDR1 DFQATT, CDR2 SNEGSKA (reference sequence). CDR3 coding DNA: TGCAGTGCTAGAGATAGCCCCACCTGGACAGGATTGTTACGAGAGGAAGAGACCCAGTACTTC. Residues: CSARDSPTWTGLLREEETQYF.

This clonotype was seen at least ten times. The chain combines TRBV6-2 or TRBV6-3 with TRBJ2-7; possibly TRBD1 for D (6 bases). Germline V CDR1 and CDR2: MNHEY, SVGEGT. The CDR3 has 13 amino acids. Trimming cost V 4 bases and J 4 bases, with 11 bases left between them. The DNA for the CDR3 is TGTGCCAGCAGTTCCGGGACATTGTACGAGCAGTACTTC. This encodes CASSSGTLYEQYF.

V and J are TRBV29-1 and TRBJ1-5; 7 bases are shared with TRBD1. Germline V gene data show CDR1 as SQVTM and CDR2 as ANQGSEA. The CDR3 covers 16 residues. CDR3 nucleotide sequence: TGCAGGATCTACCCCGAGATCAGGGGGGTCAATCAGCCCCAGCATTTT. It translates to CRIYPEIRGVNQPQHF.

This clonotype was observed at least ten times. This rearrangement joins TRBV20-1 to TRBJ2-7; TRBD2 matches at 11 bases. J was trimmed by 4 bases and V by 7 bases; bases with no gene match: 18. The CDR3 loop spans 17 amino acids. The V gene's germline CDR1 is DFQATT and CDR2 SNEGSKA (reference sequence). The CDR3 DNA reads as TGCAGTGTCCTATCTCGGGGGACTAGCGGATCTTTATACGAGCAGTACTTC. Its protein product is CSVLSRGTSGSLYEQYF.

In its sample, this clonotype was seen many times. The chain combines TRBV18 with TRBJ2-5; the D gene could be TRBD1 or TRBD2 (5 bases each). V lost 0 bases, J lost 1 base, and 9 bases lay in between. The CDR3 runs to 15 residues. Germline-derived CDR1 and CDR2 are KGHSH and LQKENI. CDR3 in amino acids: CASSPPTGPQETQYF. The CDR3 nucleotides are TGTGCCAGCTCACCACCGACGGGACCCCAAGAGACCCAGTACTTC.

Many counts were recorded for this clonotype. The rearrangement uses TRBV12-3 or TRBV12-4 and TRBJ2-7; 7 nucleotides line up with TRBD2. V lost 3 bases and J lost 3; bases outside the gene matches: 2. This CDR3 is built from 13 residues. The CDR3 spells CASSLSGGYEQYF. The CDR3 DNA follows: TGTGCCAGCAGTTTGTCGGGGGGCTACGAGCAGTACTTC.